This T cell receptor beta chain was sequenced for a study of T cell clones after liver transplantation (dated by TCRdb to about 2019). In terms of the full investigation: Samples were obtained from ITN030ST, a randomized trial in which withdrawal of immunosuppression was attempted within 2 years of liver transplantation. Donor-reactive T cell clones were identified by TCRbeta sequencing after a pre-transplant mixed lymphocyte reaction and then tracked in post-transplant blood. As an antigen-independent comparator for the donor-reactive sequences, third party-reactive TCRbeta sequences from pre-transplant MLRs were identified as well. Of the eight recipients, a few were HCV-positive, while the remaining recipients had been transplanted for non-autoimmune, non-viral indications. Until randomization at 12-24 months post-transplant, subjects were given standard immunosuppression, with no induction therapy. Tolerance was defined as complete withdrawal of immunosuppression for at least one year without a rise in liver enzymes beyond twice the upper limit of normal. Blood samples were collected pre-transplant, pre-randomization before withdrawal, and post-randomization after either complete withdrawal or failed withdrawal. The studied cohort comprised 8 liver transplant recipients, 3 classified as tolerant and 5 as non-tolerant.

Unstimulated PBMCs, after thawing, were stained for CD3, CD4 and CD8 and then FACS-sorted into CD3+CD4+ and CD3+CD8+ populations. All 8 studied subjects were randomized to immunosuppression withdrawal. The Qiagen DNeasy Blood and Tissue Kit was used for isolation of genomic DNA. Here is what the overall study found, with its caveats: A significant post-transplant decrease in circulating donor-reactive CD4 TCRbeta sequences was observed in 5 of 8 subjects, irrespective of tolerance or HCV status. Donor-reactive sequences declined more than third party-reactive ones, suggesting partial antigen-specific deletion unrelated to withdrawal success. After accounting for repertoire turnover, donor-reactive detection was significantly reduced in 7 of 8 subjects for CD4 and 8 of 8 for CD8. Without allograft tissue specimens, donor-reactive T cells may have migrated into the graft rather than being deleted. The conclusions were preliminary, being limited by small, heterogeneous patient numbers and by non-standardized post-transplant time points. Low numbers of available donor cells limited the measurable donor-reactive repertoire in two subjects.

From cysteine to phenylalanine, the CDR3 is 16 amino acids long. Only the CDR3 region is kept as DNA, spanning 48 bases read in frame from base 1. V lost 5 bases and J lost 5 bases; the stretch between them is 21 bases long. The CDR1 and CDR2 encoded by the germline V gene (reference sequence) are SEHNR and FQNEAQ. High-throughput TCRbeta CDR3 sequencing of frozen genomic DNA was performed by immunoSEQ, including PCR amplification, mapping, bias correction and internal controls. The authors' pipeline ran thus. Only productive rearrangements were retained, with each unique TCRbeta sequence defined by its CDR3 nucleotide sequence together with its V and J gene. For classification of a sequence as donor-reactive, at least 5-fold expansion in CFSE-low cells relative to unstimulated pre-transplant cells and a frequency of at least 0.01% were required. Minimum frequency thresholds were set for each subject on the basis of the unstimulated sample with the lowest template count, so that a detection power of at least 90% was ensured. Jensen-Shannon divergence between the top 1000 TCRbeta sequences post- versus pre-transplant served as the measure of repertoire turnover. Changes in detection of donor-reactive sequences were assessed with two-sided Fisher's exact tests. The clones in this table, taken by TCRdb from immuneACCESS, are in-frame only. Not every clone is retained; where verified, under half of the shortfall comes from an unresolved V gene, and the cause of the rest is unknown. D and trimming come from the DNA, and the V and J calls and clone size come from that table. This sample holds tens of thousands of clones; around four fifths were observed only once. Of the sample, less than 0.6% falls within the top ten clones.

Points on this clone: Its antigen is not yet known. Qualities for individual bases were not recorded, and no much larger clone is one base off.

The sequence derives from a human patient who received a liver transplant. After a transplant, not all T cells may be the patient's own; some may come from the graft donor. Recombination joined TRBV7-9 with TRBJ2-5, with an unclear D gene assignment. The starting material was CD4+ T cells from blood, obtained 45 to 47 months after liver transplant. This receptor has the CDR3 CASSTAGPSLRETQYF. Read as DNA, the sequence is TGTGCCAGCAGCACCGCCGGGCCCAGCCTGCGGGAGACCCAGTACTTC.